This T cell receptor beta chain was sequenced during a study of PD-1 blockade in classical Hodgkin lymphoma. Study results and limitations: With respect to the repertoire differences, their causes, possibly disease activity or prior therapy, remain undefined.

Measured with immunoSEQ multiplex PCR; TCRdb has only the in-frame clones, and not every one. Of tens of thousands of clones listed, just over 90% are singletons. With respect to this clone: Its specificity is unknown.

The time point: cycle 4 day 1 (C4D1), after 6 weeks of nivolumab. Every one of the patients relapsed after autologous stem cell transplantation (brentuximab vedotin exposure was variable). From germline, CDR1 is MGHDK and CDR2 SYGVNS. V lost 4 bases to trimming and J lost 4 bases, with 16 bases between them. The CDR3 sequence is 15 residues long. V gene TRBV25-1 combines with J gene TRBJ2-5; TRBD1 is a possible D gene (6 bases). The sample was peripheral blood mononuclear cells (PBMCs), taken before the fourth cycle of nivolumab. This clonotype originated in a human donor with classical Hodgkin lymphoma. The CDR3: CASSVGQGIRETQYF. The DNA of the CDR3 is TGTGCCAGCAGTGTAGGGCAGGGGATCCGAGAGACCCAGTACTTC.